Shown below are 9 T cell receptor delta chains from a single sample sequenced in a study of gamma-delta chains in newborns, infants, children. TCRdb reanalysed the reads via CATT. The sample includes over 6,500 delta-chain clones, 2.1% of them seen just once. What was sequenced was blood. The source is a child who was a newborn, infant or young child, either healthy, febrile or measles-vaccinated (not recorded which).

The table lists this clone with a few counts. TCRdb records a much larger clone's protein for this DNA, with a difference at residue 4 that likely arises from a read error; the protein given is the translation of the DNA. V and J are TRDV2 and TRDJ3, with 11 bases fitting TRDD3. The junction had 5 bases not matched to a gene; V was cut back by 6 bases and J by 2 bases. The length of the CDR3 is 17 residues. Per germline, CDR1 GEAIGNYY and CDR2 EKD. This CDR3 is CACNLLGDTWDTRQMFF. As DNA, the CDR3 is TGTGCCTGTAACCTACTGGGGGATACCTGGGACACCCGACAGATGTTTTTC.

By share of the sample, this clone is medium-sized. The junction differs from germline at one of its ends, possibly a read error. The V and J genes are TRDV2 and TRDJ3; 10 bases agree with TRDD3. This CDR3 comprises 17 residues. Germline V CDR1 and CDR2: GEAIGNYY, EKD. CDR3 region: CACDTVGGYWDTRLMFF. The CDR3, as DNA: TGTGCCTGTGACACCGTTGGGGGATACTGGGACACCCGACTGATGTTTTTC.

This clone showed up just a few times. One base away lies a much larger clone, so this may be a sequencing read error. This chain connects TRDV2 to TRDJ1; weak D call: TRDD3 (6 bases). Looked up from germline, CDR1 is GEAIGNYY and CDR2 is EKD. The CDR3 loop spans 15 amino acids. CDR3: CACDTGDTYTDNLIF. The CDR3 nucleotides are TGTGCCTGTGACACCGGAGATACGTACACCGATAACCTCATCTTT.

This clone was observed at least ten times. The DNA of the CDR3 is TGTGCCTGTGACACCTGGGGGACACAGGCCTCCTGGGACACCCGACAGATGTTTTTC. It is translated as CACDTWGTQASWDTRQMFF. This chain uses TRDV2 with TRDJ3; TRDD3 agrees at 7 bases. The CDR3 spans 19 residues. Germline V gene sequence: CDR1 GEAIGNYY, CDR2 EKD. V trimming: 0 bases; J trimming: 0 bases; junction bases outside the gene matches: 7.

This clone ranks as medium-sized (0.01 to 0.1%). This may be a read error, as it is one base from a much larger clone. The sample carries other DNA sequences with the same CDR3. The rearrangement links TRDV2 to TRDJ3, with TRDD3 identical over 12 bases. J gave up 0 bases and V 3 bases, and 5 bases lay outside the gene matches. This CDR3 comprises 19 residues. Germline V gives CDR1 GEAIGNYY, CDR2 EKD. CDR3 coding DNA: TGTGCCTGTGACGCTGGGGGATACGCAAGCTCCTGGGACACCCGACAGATGTTTTTC. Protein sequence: CACDAGGYASSWDTRQMFF.

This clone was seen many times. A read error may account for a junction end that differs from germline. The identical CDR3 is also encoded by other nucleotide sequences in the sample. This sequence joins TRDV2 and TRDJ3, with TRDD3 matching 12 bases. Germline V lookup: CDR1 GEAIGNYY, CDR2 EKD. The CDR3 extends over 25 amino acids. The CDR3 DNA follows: TGTGCCTGTGACGGGCCCGCGGTTCACTTTACTGGGGGATACTCCAGCTCCTGGGACACCCGGCAGATGTTTTTC. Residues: CACDGPAVHFTGGYSSSWDTRQMFF.

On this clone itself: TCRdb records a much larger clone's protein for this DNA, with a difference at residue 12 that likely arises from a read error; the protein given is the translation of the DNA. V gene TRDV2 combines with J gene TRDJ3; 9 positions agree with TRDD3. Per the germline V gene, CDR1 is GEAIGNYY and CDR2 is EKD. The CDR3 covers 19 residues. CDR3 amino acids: CACDTAYWGSSRDTRQMFF. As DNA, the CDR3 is TGTGCCTGTGACACCGCGTACTGGGGGAGCTCCCGGGACACCCGACAGATGTTTTTC.

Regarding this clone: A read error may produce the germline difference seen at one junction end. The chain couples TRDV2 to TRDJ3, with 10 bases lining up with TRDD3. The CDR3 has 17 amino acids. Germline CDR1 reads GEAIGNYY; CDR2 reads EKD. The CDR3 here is CACDTTGGSWVTRQTFF. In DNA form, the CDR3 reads TGTGCCTGTGACACTACTGGGGGATCCTGGGTCACCCGACAGACGTTTTTC.

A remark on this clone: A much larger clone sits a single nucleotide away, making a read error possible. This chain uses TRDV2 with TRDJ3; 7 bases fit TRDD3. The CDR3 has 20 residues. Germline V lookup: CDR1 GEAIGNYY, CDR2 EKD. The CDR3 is CACDTSFGGGPPWDTRQTFF. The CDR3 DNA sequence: TGTGCCTGTGACACTTCCTTTGGTGGGGGACCCCCCTGGGACACCCGACAGACGTTTTTC.